These 14 T cell receptor beta chains were sequenced from one sample in a study of T cell repertoires in cytomegalovirus infection. MiXCR, applied by TCRdb to the reads, yields one record per CDR3 protein. Of some 350,000 distinct CDR3 sequences in the sample, just under 35% were seen once. These receptors have no identified antigens. Material: cultured PBMCs, obtained from culture after CMV antigen stimulation. The source of these receptors is a human donor in good health (CMV status not recorded). Some clones in this sample may be carry-over from other donors' samples.

This clonotype was detected a few times. The genes are TRBV6-5 and TRBJ2-3; 7 nucleotides match TRBD1. CDR1 and CDR2 (germline): MNHEY, SVGAGI. The CDR3 has 13 residues. With V trimmed by 11 bases and J by 1 base, 6 bases remained unmatched. CDR3 in amino acids: CASRDRGTDTQYF. In DNA, the CDR3 is TGTGCCTCCCGAGACAGGGGCACAGATACGCAGTATTTT.

This clonotype was seen more than once but under ten times. CDR3 in amino acids: CASSLPSGEAFF. CDR3 nucleotides: TGTGCCAGCAGTTTGCCTTCGGGTGAAGCTTTCTTT. The V gene is TRBV12-3 or TRBV12-4, the J gene TRBJ1-1; D gene unclear. The CDR3 contains 12 residues. V was cut by 3 bases and J by 7 bases, with 9 bases left in between.

This clonotype was found a few times. V is TRBV7-2 and J is TRBJ2-3; no definite D call. This CDR3 spans 15 amino acids. V was cut by 5 bases and J by 2 bases, with 14 bases left in between. Germline CDR1 SGHTA, CDR2 FQGNSA. CDR3 in amino acids: CASSDLGENTDTQYF. The CDR3 coding sequence is TGTGCCAGCAGCGACCTGGGTGAGAACACAGATACGCAGTATTTT.

V and J are TRBV6-1 and TRBJ1-1, with TRBD1 as a possible D gene (6 bases). Per the germline V gene, CDR1 is MNHNS and CDR2 is SASEGT. This CDR3 comprises 15 residues. V was pared by 6 bases and J by 1 base, with 15 bases between. The DNA of the CDR3 is TGTGCCAGCAGACCCGGTCAGGGGCCGAACACTGAAGCTTTCTTT. Its translation is CASRPGQGPNTEAFF.

Worth noting for this clonotype: This clone may be a read error of a much larger clone one base away. The chain carries TRBV6-6 and TRBJ2-5; D ambiguous. V was clipped by 2 bases and J by 2 bases, with 9 bases between them. CDR1 and CDR2 from the germline V gene are MNHNY and SVGAGI (reference sequence). This CDR3 contains 14 residues. The CDR3 spells CASSYQIGQETQYF. The CDR3 nucleotides are TGTGCCAGCAGTTACCAGATAGGTCAAGAGACCCAGTACTTC.

V usage is TRBV7-9 and J usage is TRBJ2-5, with D possibly being TRBD1 (7 bases). V lost 2 bases and J 0 bases, leaving 13 bases between the germline ends. CDR1 is SEHNR, CDR2 FQNEAQ, per germline (reference sequence). This CDR3 contains 16 residues. The DNA of the CDR3 is TGTGCCAGCAGCTTACTGGGCGGGACAGACCAAGAGACCCAGTACTTC. Translation: CASSLLGGTDQETQYF.

This clonotype has just a few counts. The CDR3 spells CASSQGGGVQYV. The CDR3 DNA is TGTGCCAGCAGCCAAGGGGGCGGAGTGCAGTACGTC. V and J are TRBV7-9 and TRBJ2-7; TRBD1 matches at 7 bases. The CDR3 loop spans 12 amino acids. J was trimmed by 9 bases and V by 5 bases; bases with no gene match: 7. Germline V gene sequence: CDR1 SEHNR, CDR2 FQNEAQ (reference sequence).

The chain employs TRBV7-2 and TRBJ2-7; the match to TRBD2 covers 12 bases. Looked up from germline, CDR1 is SGHTA and CDR2 is FQGNSA. CDR3 length: 15 residues. Unmatched junction bases numbered 6, after V lost 6 bases and J lost 3 bases. Here the CDR3 reads CASRMTSGSVYEQYF. The CDR3 DNA sequence: TGTGCCAGCAGGATGACTAGCGGGAGCGTCTACGAGCAGTACTTC. The full variable domain, completed using reference TRBV7-2 and TRBJ2-7, is GAGVSQSPSNKVTEKGKDVELRCDPISGHTALYWYRQSLGQGLEFLIYFQGNSAPDKSGLPSDRFSAERTGGSVSTLTIQRTQQEDSAVYLCASRMTSGSVYEQYFGPGTRLTVT.

The V gene is TRBV20-1, the J gene TRBJ1-1, with 12 bases that match TRBD1. Germline CDR1 is DFQATT and CDR2 is SNEGSKA (reference sequence). Germline trimming cut 5 bases from V and 5 bases from J; bases unmatched to any gene: 3. The CDR3 spans 13 residues. This chain's CDR3 is CSAPGQGATEAFF. For the CDR3, the DNA is TGCAGTGCTCCGGGACAGGGGGCTACTGAAGCTTTCTTT.

This clonotype was detected only a few times. The chain uses TRBV6-2 or TRBV6-3 and TRBJ1-1; D is undetermined. CDR1 is MNHEY and CDR2 is SVGEGT in the germline V gene. V gave up 4 bases and J gave up 1 base, with 7 bases separating them. The CDR3 extends over 13 amino acids. The CDR3 DNA reads TGTGCCAGCAGTTGGGTGGGGAACACTGAAGCTTTCTTT. It yields the protein CASSWVGNTEAFF.

This clonotype appeared many times. This chain joins TRBV4-3 and TRBJ2-7, with TRBD2 matching over 11 bases. CDR1 and CDR2 from the germline V gene are LGHNA and YSLEER. There are 15 residues in the CDR3. Trimming took 0 bases from V and 5 from J; bases not matched to a gene: 3. The CDR3 DNA reads as TGCGCCAGCAGCCAAGATCCTAGCGGGAGGAACGAGCAGTACTTC. Protein sequence: CASSQDPSGRNEQYF.

This clonotype was seen at least ten times. The V call is TRBV7-2, the J call TRBJ1-4; perhaps TRBD1 as D (5 bases). The CDR3 contains 17 residues. Trimming shortened V by 1 base and J by 10 bases, and 22 bases separated the two germline ends. Germline V lookup: CDR1 SGHTA, CDR2 FQGNSA. The CDR3 is CASSLDFGTSSLGKLFF. CDR3 in DNA: TGTGCCAGCAGCTTAGACTTCGGGACGTCTTCTCTGGGAAAACTGTTTTTT.

The sample holds many counts of this clonotype. The chain has TRBV7-2 and TRBJ2-1; 8 bases are a match to TRBD2. The CDR3 loop spans 13 amino acids. Trimming took 8 bases from V and 7 from J; bases not matched to a gene: 7. CDR1 is SGHTA, CDR2 FQGNSA, per germline. The CDR3 protein is CASLSGMRNEQFF. In DNA form, the CDR3 reads TGTGCCAGCCTTAGCGGGATGAGGAATGAGCAGTTCTTC.

This clonotype was seen more than once but under ten times. The rearrangement joins TRBV5-6 to TRBJ1-2, with a possible D match to TRBD1 (6 bases). The CDR3 contains 18 residues. V lost 0 bases, J lost 6 bases, and 24 bases lay in between. Germline CDR1 reads SGHDT; CDR2 reads YYEEEE. The CDR3 DNA reads TGTGCCAGCAGCTTGGTGTATGAGACAGGCGGACGGGGCGATGGCTACACCTTC. This translates into CASSLVYETGGRGDGYTF.